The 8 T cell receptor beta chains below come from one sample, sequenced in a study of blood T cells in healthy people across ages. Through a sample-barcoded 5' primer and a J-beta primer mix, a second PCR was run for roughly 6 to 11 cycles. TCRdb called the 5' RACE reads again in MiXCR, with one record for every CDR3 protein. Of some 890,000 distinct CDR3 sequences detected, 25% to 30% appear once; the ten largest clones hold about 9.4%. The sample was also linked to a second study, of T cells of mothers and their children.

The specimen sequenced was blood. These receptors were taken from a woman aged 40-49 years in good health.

For the CDR3, the DNA is TGCAGTGCGGGGTCACTGCACGAACGAGAGTTCTTC. This codes for CSAGSLHEREFF. This chain connects TRBV20-1 to TRBJ2-1; D remains unclear. Germline V gene sequence: CDR1 DFQATT, CDR2 SNEGSKA (reference sequence). The CDR3 loop spans 12 amino acids. Trimming removed 6 bases from V and 14 bases from J, with 20 bases in between.

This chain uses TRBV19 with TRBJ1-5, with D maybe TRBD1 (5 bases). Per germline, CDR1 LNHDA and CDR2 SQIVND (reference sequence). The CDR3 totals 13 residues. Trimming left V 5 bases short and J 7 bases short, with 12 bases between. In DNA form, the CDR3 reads TGTGCCAGTAGTGGGGCGGGTTACCAGCCCCAGCATTTT. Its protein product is CASSGAGYQPQHF.

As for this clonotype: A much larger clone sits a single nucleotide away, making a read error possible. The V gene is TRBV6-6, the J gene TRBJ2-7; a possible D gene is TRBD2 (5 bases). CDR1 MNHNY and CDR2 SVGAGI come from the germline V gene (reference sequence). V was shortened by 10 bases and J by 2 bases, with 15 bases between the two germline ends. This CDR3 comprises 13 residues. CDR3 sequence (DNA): TGTGCCAACGGGGAATTTTCGGCCTACGAGCAGTACTTC. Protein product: CANGEFSAYEQYF.

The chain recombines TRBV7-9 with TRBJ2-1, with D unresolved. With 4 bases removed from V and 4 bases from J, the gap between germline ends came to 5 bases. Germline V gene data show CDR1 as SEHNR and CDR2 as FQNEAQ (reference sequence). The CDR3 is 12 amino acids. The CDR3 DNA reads TGTGCCAGCAGCTCACTTTACAATGAGCAGTTCTTC. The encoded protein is CASSSLYNEQFF.

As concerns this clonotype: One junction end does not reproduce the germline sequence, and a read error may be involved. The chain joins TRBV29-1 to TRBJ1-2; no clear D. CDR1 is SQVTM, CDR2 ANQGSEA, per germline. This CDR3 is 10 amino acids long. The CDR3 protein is CSAADYDYTF. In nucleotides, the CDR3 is TGCAGCGCCGCAGACTATGACTACACCTTC.

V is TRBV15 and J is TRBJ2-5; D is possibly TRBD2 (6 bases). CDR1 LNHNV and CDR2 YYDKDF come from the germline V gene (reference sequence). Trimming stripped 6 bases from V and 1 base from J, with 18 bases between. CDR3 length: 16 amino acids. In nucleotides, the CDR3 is TGTGCCACCAGTCACGGGGGAGCGACAGCCCAAGAGACCCAGTACTTC. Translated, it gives CATSHGGATAQETQYF.

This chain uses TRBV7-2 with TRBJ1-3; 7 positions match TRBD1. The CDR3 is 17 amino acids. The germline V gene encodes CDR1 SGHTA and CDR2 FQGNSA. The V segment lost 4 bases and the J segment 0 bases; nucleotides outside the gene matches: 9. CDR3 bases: TGTGCCAGCAGCTCCGAACCCTGGACAGGCTCTGGAAACACCATATATTTT. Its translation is CASSSEPWTGSGNTIYF.

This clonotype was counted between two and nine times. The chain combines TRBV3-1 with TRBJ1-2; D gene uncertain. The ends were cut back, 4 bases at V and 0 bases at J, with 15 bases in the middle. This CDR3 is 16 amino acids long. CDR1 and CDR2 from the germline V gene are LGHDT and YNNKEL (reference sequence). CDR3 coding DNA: TGTGCCAGCAGCCCCCTCAATGGAGGCGCTAACTATGGCTACACCTTC. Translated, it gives CASSPLNGGANYGYTF.